Only a few counts were recorded for the clone carrying this T cell receptor (beta chain). Its antigen is undetermined. The CDR3 length is 19 residues. J was trimmed by 7 bases and V by 6 bases; bases with no gene match: 22. In germline, CDR1 is SQVTM, CDR2 ANQGSEA. The entry originates in a study of T cells after yellow fever vaccination. As for the study in general: Researchers used SMART-Seq v4 Ultra Low Input to prepare fractions that had low cell numbers.

The study's findings and limits: Clones that expanded after primary vaccination mostly reappeared after the booster (over 95% CD4, roughly 90% CD8).

As TCR cDNA was made by 5'RACE template switching, a universal primer site and UMIs were added. A single record per CDR3 protein comes from TCRdb applying MiXCR to the 5' RACE reads. Found here are roughly 150,000 distinct CDR3 sequences, just over 6.5% of them singletons; the top ten hold under 0.7%. The chain is built from TRBV29-1 and TRBJ2-1; 12 positions match TRBD2. The sample was CD4+ T cells sorted from PBMCs, taken 10 days after the yellow fever booster vaccination. The TCR sequence derives from a man aged 25-45 years who received the YFV17D yellow fever vaccine. In DNA, the CDR3 is TGCAGCGTCGCCCGGGGGCTAGCGGGAGGGGGGTCGGGAAAAAATGAGCAGTTCTTC. It codes for CSVARGLAGGGSGKNEQFF.